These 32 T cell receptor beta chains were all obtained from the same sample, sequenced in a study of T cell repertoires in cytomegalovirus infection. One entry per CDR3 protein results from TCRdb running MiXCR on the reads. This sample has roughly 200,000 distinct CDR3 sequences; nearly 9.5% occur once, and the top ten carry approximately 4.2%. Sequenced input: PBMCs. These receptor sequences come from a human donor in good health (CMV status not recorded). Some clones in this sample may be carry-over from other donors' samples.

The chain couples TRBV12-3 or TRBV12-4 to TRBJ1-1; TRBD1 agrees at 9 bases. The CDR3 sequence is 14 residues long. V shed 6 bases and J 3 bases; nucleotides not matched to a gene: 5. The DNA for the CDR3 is TGTGCCAGCAGCCGACAGGGGGGCCACACTGAAGCTTTCTTT. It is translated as CASSRQGGHTEAFF.

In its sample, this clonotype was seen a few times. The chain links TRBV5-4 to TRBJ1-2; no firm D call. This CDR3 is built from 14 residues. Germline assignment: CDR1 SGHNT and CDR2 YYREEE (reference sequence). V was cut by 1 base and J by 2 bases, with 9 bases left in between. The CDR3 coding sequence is TGTGCCAGCAGCTTGTTTTTTGAAAACTATGGCTACACCTTC. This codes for CASSLFFENYGYTF.

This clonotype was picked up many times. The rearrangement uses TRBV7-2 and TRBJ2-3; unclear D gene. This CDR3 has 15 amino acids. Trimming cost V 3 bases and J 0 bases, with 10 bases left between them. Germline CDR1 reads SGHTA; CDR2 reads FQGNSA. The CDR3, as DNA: TGTGCCAGCAGCTTCCACGGAACTAGCACAGATACGCAGTATTTT. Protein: CASSFHGTSTDTQYF.

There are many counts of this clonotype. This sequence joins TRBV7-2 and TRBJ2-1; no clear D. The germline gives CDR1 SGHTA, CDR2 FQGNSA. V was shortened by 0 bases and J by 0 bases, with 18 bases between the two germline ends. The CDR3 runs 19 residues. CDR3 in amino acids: CASSLAMSTRPGSYNEQFF. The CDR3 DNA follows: TGTGCCAGCAGCTTAGCGATGTCGACCCGCCCAGGCTCCTACAATGAGCAGTTCTTC. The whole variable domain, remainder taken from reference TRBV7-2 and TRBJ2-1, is GAGVSQSPSNKVTEKGKDVELRCDPISGHTALYWYRQSLGQGLEFLIYFQGNSAPDKSGLPSDRFSAERTGGSVSTLTIQRTQQEDSAVYLCASSLAMSTRPGSYNEQFFGPGTRLTVL.

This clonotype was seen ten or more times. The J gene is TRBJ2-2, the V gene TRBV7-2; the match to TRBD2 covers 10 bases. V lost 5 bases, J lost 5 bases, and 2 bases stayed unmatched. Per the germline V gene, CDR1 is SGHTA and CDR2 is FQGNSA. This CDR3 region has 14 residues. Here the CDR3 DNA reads TGTGCCAGCAGCCCTAGCGGGAGTACCGGGGAGCTGTTTTTT. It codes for CASSPSGSTGELFF.

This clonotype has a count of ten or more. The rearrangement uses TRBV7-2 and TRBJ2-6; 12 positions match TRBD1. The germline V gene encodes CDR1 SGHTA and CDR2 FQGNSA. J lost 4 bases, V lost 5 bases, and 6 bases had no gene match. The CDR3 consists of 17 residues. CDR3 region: CASSQGQGAAGANVLTF. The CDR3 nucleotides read TGTGCCAGCAGCCAGGGACAGGGGGCGGCAGGGGCCAACGTCCTGACTTTC.

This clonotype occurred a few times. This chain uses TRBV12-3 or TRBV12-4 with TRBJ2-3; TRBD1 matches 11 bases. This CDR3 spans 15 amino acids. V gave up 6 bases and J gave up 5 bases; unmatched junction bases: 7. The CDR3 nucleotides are TGTGCCAGCAGCTGGGGACAGGGGGGAGGAGATACGCAGTATTTT. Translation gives CASSWGQGGGDTQYF.

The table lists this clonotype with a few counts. As DNA, the CDR3 is TGCAGTGCTAGAACAATGGCGGGGGGCAATCAGCCCCAGCATTTT. Translating it yields CSARTMAGGNQPQHF. The chain links TRBV20-1 to TRBJ1-5; weak D call: TRBD1 (5 bases). V was shortened by 2 bases and J by 2 bases, with 13 bases between the two germline ends. The CDR3 loop spans 15 amino acids. CDR1 and CDR2 from the germline V gene are DFQATT and SNEGSKA (reference sequence).

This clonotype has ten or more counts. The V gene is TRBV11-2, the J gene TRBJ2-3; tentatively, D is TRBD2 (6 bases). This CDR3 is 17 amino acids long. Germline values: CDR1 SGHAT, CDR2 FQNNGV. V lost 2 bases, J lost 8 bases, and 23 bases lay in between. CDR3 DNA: TGTGCCAGCAGCTTACTCGGTCGGCGGGGAACCGGTGTTACGCAGTATTTT. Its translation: CASSLLGRRGTGVTQYF. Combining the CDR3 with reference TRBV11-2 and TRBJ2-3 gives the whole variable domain EAGVAQSPRYKIIEKRQSVAFWCNPISGHATLYWYQQILGQGPKLLIQFQNNGVVDDSQLPKDRFSAERLKGVDSTLKIQPAKLEDSAVYLCASSLLGRRGTGVTQYFGPGTRLTVL.

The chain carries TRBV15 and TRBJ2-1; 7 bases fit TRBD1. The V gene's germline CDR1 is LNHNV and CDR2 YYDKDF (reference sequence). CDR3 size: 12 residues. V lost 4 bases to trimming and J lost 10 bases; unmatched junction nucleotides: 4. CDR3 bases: TGTGCCACCAGCATCGGGACAGTGGAGCAGTTCTTC. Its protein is CATSIGTVEQFF.

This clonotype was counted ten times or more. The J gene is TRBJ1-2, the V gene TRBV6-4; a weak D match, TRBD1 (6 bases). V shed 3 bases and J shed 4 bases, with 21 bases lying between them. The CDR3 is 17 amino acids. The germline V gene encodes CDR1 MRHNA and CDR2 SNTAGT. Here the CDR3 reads CASSEGGRDNYIYGYTF. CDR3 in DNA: TGTGCCAGCAGTGAAGGAGGCAGGGACAACTATATCTATGGCTACACCTTC.

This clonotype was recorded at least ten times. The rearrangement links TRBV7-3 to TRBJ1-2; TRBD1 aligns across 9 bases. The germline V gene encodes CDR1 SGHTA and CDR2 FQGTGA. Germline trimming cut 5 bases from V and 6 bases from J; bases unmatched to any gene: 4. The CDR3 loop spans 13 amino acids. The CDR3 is CASSPGQGDGYTF. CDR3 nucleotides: TGTGCCAGCAGCCCGGGACAGGGCGATGGCTACACCTTC. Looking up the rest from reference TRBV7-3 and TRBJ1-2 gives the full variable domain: GAGVSQTPSNKVTEKGKYVELRCDPISGHTALYWYRQSLGQGPEFLIYFQGTGAADDSGLPNDRFFAVRPEGSVSTLKIQRTERGDSAVYLCASSPGQGDGYTFGSGTRLTVV.

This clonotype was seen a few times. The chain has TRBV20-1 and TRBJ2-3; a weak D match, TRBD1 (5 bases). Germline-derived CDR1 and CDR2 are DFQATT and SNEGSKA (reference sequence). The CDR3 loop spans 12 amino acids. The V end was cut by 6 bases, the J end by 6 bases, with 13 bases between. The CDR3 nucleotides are TGCAGTGCCGTCCAAGGGGTGGATACGCAGTATTTT. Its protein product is CSAVQGVDTQYF.

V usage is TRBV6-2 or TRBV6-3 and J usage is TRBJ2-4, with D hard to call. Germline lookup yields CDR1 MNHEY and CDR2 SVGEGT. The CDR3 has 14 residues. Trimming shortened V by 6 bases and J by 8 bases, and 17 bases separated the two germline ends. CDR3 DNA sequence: TGTGCCAGCAGCCGAATATCCCTAGTTGACATTCAGTACTTC. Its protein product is CASSRISLVDIQYF.

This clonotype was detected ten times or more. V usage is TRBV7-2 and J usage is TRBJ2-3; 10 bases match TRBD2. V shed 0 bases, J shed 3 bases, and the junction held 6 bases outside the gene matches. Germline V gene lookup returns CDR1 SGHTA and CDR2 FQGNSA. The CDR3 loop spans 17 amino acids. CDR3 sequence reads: CASSLALTSGATDTQYF. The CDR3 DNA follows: TGTGCCAGCAGCTTAGCGCTAACTAGCGGGGCGACAGATACGCAGTATTTT. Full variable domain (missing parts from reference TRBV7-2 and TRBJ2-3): GAGVSQSPSNKVTEKGKDVELRCDPISGHTALYWYRQSLGQGLEFLIYFQGNSAPDKSGLPSDRFSAERTGGSVSTLTIQRTQQEDSAVYLCASSLALTSGATDTQYFGPGTRLTVL.

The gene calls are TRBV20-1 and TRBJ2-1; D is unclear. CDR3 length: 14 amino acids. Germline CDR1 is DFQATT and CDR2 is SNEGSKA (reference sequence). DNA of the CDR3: TGCGCCCACGAAACCGCCCCAATACACAATGAGCAGTTCTTC. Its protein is CAHETAPIHNEQFF.

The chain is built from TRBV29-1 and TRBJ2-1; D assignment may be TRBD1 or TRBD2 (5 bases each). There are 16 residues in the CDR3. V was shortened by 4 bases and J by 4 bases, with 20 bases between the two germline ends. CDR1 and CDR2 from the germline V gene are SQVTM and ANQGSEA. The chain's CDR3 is CSVGVLGPILYNEQFF. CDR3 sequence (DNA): TGCAGCGTTGGGGTTTTGGGACCAATCTTGTACAATGAGCAGTTCTTC.

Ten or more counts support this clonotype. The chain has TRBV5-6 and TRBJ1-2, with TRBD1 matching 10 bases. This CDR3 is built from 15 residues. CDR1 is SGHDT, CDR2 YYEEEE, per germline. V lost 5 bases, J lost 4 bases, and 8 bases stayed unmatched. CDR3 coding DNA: TGTGCCAGCAGTGGACAGGGGGTTTTGGGCTATGGCTACACCTTC. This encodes CASSGQGVLGYGYTF.

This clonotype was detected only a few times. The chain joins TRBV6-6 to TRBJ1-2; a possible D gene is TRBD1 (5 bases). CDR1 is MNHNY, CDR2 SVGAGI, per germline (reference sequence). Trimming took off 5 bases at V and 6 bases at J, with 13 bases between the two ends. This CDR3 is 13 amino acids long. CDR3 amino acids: CASSPGTINGYTF. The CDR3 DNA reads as TGTGCCAGCAGTCCAGGGACGATCAATGGCTACACCTTC.

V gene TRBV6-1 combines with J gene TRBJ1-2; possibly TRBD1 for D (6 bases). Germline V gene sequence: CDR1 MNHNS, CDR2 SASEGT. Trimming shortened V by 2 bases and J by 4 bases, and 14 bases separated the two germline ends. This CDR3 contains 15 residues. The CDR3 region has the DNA TGTGCCAGCAGTGAACTAGCAACAGGGATCTATGGCTACACCTTC. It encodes CASSELATGIYGYTF.

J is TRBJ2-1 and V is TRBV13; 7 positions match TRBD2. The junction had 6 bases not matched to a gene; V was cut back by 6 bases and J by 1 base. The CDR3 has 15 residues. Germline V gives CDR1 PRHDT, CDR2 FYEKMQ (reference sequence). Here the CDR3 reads CASSYTGGSYNEQFF. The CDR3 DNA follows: TGTGCCAGCAGTTATACGGGGGGATCCTACAATGAGCAGTTCTTC.

The DNA of the CDR3 is TGTGCCAGCAGTGAGGACTGGGCCTACGAGCAGTACTTC. Amino acid sequence: CASSEDWAYEQYF. This sequence joins TRBV12-3 or TRBV12-4 and TRBJ2-7, with D possibly matching TRBD2 (5 bases). Trimming shortened V by 5 bases and J by 2 bases, and 10 bases separated the two germline ends. The CDR3 is 13 amino acids.

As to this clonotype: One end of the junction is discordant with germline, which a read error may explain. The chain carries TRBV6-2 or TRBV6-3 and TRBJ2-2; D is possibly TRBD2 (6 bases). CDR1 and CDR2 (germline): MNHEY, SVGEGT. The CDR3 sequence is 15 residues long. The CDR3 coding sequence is TGTGCCAACAGTCCGGCGGGAAAAGCTACCGGGGAGCTGTTTTTT. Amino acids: CANSPAGKATGELFF.

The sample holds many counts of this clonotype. Written as DNA, the CDR3 is TGTGCCAGCCAAGCCGAGGACTCTGGAAACACCATATATTTT. Protein product: CASQAEDSGNTIYF. The genes are TRBV28 and TRBJ1-3, with D unresolved. The V gene lost 8 bases and the J gene lost 0 bases, with 11 bases spanning the gap. Germline V gives CDR1 MDHEN, CDR2 SYDVKM. The CDR3 is 14 amino acids.

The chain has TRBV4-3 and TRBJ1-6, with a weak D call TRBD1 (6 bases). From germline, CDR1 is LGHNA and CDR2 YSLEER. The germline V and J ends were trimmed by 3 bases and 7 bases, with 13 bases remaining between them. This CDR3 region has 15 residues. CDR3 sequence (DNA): TGCGCCAGCAGCCAGACTGGGGGCGGGAATTCACCCCTCCACTTT. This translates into CASSQTGGGNSPLHF.

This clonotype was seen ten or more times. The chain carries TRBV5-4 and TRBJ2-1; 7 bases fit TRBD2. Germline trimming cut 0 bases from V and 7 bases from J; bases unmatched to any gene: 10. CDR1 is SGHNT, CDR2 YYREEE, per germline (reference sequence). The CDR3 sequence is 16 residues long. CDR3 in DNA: TGTGCCAGCAGCTTGGACGTGGGAGGGCCGGGAAATGAGCAGTTCTTC. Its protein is CASSLDVGGPGNEQFF.

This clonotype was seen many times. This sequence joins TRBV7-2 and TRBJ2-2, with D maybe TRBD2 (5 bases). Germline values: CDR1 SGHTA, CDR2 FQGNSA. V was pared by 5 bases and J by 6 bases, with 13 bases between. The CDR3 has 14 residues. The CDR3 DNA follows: TGTGCCAGCAGCGAACTTCCCGGGGCCGGGGAGCTGTTTTTT. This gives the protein CASSELPGAGELFF.

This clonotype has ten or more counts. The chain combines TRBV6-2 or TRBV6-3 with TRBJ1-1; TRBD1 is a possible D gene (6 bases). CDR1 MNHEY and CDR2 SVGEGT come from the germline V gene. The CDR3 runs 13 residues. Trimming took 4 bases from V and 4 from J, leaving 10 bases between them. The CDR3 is CASSFGTLTEAFF. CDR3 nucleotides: TGTGCCAGCAGTTTCGGGACACTCACTGAAGCTTTCTTT.

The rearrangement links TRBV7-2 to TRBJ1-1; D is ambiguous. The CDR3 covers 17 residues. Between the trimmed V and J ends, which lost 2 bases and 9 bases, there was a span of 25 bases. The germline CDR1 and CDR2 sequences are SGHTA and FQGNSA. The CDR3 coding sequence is TGTGCCAGCAGCTTACACCCCGGGCTTTCATCCGGAACTAAAGCTTTCTTT. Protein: CASSLHPGLSSGTKAFF.

This chain's CDR3 is CASSFEADEQYF. The DNA of the CDR3 is TGCGCCAGCAGCTTTGAGGCAGACGAGCAGTACTTC. The chain uses TRBV5-1 and TRBJ2-7; D is unresolved. This CDR3 is 12 amino acids long. V lost 2 bases and J lost 5, with 8 bases in between. Germline CDR1 SGHRS, CDR2 YFSETQ.

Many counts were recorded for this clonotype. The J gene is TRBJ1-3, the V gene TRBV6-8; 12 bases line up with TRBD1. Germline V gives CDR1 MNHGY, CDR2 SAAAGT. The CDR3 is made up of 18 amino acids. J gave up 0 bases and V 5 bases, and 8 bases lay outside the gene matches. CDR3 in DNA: TGTGCCAGCAGTCGAACGGGACAGGGGGCGAACTCTGGAAACACCATATATTTT. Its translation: CASSRTGQGANSGNTIYF.

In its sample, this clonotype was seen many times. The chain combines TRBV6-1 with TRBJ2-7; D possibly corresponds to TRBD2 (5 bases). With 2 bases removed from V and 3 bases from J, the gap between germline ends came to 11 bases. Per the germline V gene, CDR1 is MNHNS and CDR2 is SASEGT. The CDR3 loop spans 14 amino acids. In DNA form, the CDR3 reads TGTGCCAGCAGTGAAAGAGGGTACGTCTACGAGCAGTACTTC. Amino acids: CASSERGYVYEQYF.